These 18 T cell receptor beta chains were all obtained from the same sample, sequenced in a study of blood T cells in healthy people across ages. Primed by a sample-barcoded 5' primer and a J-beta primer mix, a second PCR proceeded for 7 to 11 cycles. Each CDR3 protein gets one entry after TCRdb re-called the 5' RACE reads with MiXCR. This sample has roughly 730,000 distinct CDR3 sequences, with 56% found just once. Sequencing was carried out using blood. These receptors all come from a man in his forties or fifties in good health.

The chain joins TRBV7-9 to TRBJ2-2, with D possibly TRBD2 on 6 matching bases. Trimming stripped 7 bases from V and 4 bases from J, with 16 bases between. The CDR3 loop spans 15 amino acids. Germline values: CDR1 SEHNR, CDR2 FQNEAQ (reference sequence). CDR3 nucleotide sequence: TGTGCCAGCACCACCGACGGGGGATTCACCGGGGAGCTGTTTTTT. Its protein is CASTTDGGFTGELFF.

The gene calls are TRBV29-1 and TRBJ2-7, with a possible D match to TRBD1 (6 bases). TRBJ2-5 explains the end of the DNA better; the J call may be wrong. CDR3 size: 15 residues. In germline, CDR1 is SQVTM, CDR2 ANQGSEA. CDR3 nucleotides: TGCAGCGTTGGAGAAATTGGCAGGGGCGCGGAGACCCAGTACTTC. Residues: CSVGEIGRGAETQYF.

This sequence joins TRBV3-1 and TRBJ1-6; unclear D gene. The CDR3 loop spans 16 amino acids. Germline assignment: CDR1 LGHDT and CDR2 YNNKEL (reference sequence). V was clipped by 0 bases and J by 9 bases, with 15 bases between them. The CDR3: CASSQDRWIRPSPLHF. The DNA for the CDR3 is TGTGCCAGCAGCCAAGATAGGTGGATCAGGCCTTCACCCCTCCACTTT.

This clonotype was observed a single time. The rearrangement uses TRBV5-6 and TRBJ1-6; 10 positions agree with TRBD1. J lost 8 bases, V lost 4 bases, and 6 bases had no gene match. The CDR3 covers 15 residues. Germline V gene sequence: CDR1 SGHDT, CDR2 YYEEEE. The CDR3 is CASSPGTGAYSPLHF. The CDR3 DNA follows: TGTGCCAGCAGCCCCGGGACAGGGGCTTATTCACCCCTCCACTTT. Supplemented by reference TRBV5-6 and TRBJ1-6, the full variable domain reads DAGVTQSPTHLIKTRGQQVTLRCSPKSGHDTVSWYQQALGQGPQFIFQYYEEEERQRGNFPDRFSGHQFPNYSSELNVNALLLGDSALYLCASSPGTGAYSPLHFGNGTRLTVT.

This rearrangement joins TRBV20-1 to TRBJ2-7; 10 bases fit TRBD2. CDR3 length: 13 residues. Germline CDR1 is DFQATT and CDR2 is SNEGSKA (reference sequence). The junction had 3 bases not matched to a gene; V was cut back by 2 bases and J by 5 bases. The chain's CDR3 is CSARYSGRDEQYF. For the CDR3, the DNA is TGCAGTGCTAGATACAGCGGGAGGGACGAGCAGTACTTC.

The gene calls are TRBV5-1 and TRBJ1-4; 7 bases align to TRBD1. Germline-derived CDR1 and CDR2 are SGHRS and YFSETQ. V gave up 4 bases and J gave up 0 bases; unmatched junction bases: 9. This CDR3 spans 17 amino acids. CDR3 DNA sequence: TGCGCCAGCAGCCCGAACAGGGGACCCGCAACTAATGAAAAACTGTTTTTT. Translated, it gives CASSPNRGPATNEKLFF.

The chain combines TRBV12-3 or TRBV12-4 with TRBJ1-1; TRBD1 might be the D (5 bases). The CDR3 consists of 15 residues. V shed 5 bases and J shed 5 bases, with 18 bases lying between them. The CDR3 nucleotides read TGTGCCAGCAGTCAGCGGGAGGGGATATGGACTGAAGCTTTCTTT. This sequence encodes CASSQREGIWTEAFF.

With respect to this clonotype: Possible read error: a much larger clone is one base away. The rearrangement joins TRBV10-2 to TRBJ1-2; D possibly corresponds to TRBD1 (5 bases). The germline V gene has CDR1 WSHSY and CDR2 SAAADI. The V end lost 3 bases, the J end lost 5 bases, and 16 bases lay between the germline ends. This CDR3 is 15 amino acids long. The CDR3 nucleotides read TGCGCCAGCAGTGACCCAGGGATTGGCGGGTATGGCTACACCTTC. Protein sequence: CASSDPGIGGYGYTF.

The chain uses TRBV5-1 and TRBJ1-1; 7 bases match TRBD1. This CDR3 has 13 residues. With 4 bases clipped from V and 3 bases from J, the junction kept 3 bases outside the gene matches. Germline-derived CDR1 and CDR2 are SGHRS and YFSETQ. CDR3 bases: TGCGCCAGCAGCGAAGGGACAGACACTGAAGCTTTCTTT. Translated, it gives CASSEGTDTEAFF.

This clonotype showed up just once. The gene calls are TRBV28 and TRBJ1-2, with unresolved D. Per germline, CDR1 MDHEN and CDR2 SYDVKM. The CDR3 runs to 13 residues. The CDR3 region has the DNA TGTGTGTGTCTCCAAGGGAGTAACTATGGCTACACCTTC. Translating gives CVCLQGSNYGYTF.

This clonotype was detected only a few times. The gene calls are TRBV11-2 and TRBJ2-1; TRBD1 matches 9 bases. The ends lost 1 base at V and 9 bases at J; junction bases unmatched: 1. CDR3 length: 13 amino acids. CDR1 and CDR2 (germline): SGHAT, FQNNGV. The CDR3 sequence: CASSLGTGVEQFF. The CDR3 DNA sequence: TGTGCCAGCAGCTTAGGGACAGGGGTTGAGCAGTTCTTC.

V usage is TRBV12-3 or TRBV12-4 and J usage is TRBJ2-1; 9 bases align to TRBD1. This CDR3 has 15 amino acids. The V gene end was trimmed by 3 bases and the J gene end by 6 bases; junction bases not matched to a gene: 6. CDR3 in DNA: TGTGCCAGCAGTTTCACCGGGACAGGGTTCAATGAGCAGTTCTTC. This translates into CASSFTGTGFNEQFF.

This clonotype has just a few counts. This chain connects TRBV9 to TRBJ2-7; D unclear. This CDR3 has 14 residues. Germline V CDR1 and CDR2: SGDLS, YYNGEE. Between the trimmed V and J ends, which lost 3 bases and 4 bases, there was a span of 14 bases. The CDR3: CASSERVHSYEQYF. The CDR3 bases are TGTGCCAGCAGCGAGAGAGTACATAGTTACGAGCAGTACTTC. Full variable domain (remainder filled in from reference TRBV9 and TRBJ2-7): DSGVTQTPKHLITATGQRVTLRCSPRSGDLSVYWYQQSLDQGLQFLIQYYNGEERAKGNILERFSAQQFPDLHSELNLSSLELGDSALYFCASSERVHSYEQYFGPGTRLTVT.

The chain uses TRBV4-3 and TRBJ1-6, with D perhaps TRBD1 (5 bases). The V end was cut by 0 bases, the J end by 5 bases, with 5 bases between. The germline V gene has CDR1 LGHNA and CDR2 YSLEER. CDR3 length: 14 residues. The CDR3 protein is CASSQEGDNSPLHF. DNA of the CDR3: TGCGCCAGCAGCCAAGAAGGGGATAATTCACCCCTCCACTTT.

The CDR3, as DNA: TGCAGTGCTAGAGATAGGGGCGATACGCAGTATTTT. Translating gives CSARDRGDTQYF. The chain joins TRBV20-1 to TRBJ2-3, with D perhaps TRBD1 (5 bases). The germline gives CDR1 DFQATT, CDR2 SNEGSKA (reference sequence). Trimming shortened V by 0 bases and J by 6 bases, and 7 bases separated the two germline ends. CDR3 length: 12 amino acids.

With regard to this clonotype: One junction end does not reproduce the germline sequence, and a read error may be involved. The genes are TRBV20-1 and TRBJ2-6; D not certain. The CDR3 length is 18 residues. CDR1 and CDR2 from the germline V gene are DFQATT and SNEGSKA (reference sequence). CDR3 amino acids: CSARVPPGRASEANVLTF. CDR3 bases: TGCAGTGCTAGAGTCCCCCCGGGTAGGGCCTCTGAGGCCAACGTCCTGACTTTC.

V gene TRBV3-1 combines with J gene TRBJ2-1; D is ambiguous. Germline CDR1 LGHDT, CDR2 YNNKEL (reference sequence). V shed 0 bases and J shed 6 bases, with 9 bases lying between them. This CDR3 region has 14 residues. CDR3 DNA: TGTGCCAGCAGCCAAGATCCTAGTGCCAATGAGCAGTTCTTC. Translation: CASSQDPSANEQFF.

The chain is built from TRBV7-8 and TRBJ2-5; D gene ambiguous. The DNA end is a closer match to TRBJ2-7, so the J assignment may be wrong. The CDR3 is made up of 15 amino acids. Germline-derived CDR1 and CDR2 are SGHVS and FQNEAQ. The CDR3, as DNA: TGTGCCAGCAGCTTAGCGCAGGTCGGCCCCTACGAGCAGTACTTC. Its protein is CASSLAQVGPYEQYF.